These 27 T cell receptor beta chains were sequenced from one sample in a study of T-cell memory formation after mild COVID-19. Each CDR3 protein gets one entry after TCRdb re-called the 5' RACE reads with MiXCR. In the table there are 250,000 to 300,000 distinct CDR3 sequences, 15% to 20% of which are singletons. Sequences were obtained from PBMCs or a T cell subset sorted from them (not recorded which). These receptors originate from a man aged 18-30 years who had mild COVID-19 (a few samples of this study predate the infection). Cell type and time point are not known.

The chain is built from TRBV29-1 and TRBJ2-3, with 7 positions matching TRBD2. The V and J ends lost 5 bases and 3 bases, in that order; junction bases with no gene match: 8. The CDR3 has 14 residues. Per germline, CDR1 SQVTM and CDR2 ANQGSEA. CDR3 sequence: CSVLPGGPTDTQYF. The CDR3 DNA sequence: TGCAGCGTTCTCCCGGGGGGTCCGACAGATACGCAGTATTTT.

V gene TRBV7-6 combines with J gene TRBJ1-5; D is undetermined. CDR3 length: 15 residues. Germline V CDR1 and CDR2: SGHVS, FNYEAQ. The V and J ends lost 5 bases and 0 bases respectively, with 11 bases between them. The chain's CDR3 is CASSPTDYSNQPQHF. CDR3 nucleotides: TGTGCCAGCAGCCCAACCGATTATAGCAATCAGCCCCAGCATTTT.

This clonotype was picked up a small number of times. The chain carries TRBV20-1 and TRBJ2-3; TRBD2 matches 10 bases. Trimming removed 5 bases from V and 2 bases from J; junction bases left unmatched: 10. The germline gives CDR1 DFQATT, CDR2 SNEGSKA (reference sequence). The CDR3 loop spans 16 amino acids. CDR3 sequence (DNA): TGCAGTGCTTGGGGGGCTAGCGGGGGTTTCACAGATACGCAGTATTTT. This gives the protein CSAWGASGGFTDTQYF.

The table lists this clonotype with a few counts. This chain joins TRBV5-1 and TRBJ1-2; D is perhaps TRBD1 (5 bases). CDR3 length: 15 amino acids. V was pared by 0 bases and J by 4 bases, with 13 bases between. Looked up from germline, CDR1 is SGHRS and CDR2 is YFSETQ. This chain's CDR3 is CASSLGTGATYGYTF. The CDR3 DNA follows: TGCGCCAGCAGCTTGGGTACAGGTGCTACCTATGGCTACACCTTC.

This clonotype was counted at least ten times. The chain has TRBV6-6 and TRBJ2-2; D unresolved. Germline V lookup: CDR1 MNHNY, CDR2 SVGAGI (reference sequence). V lost 5 bases and J 0 bases, leaving 16 bases between the germline ends. There are 17 residues in the CDR3. In nucleotides, the CDR3 is TGTGCCAGCAGTCGTGAGATGACGGGCCCGAACACCGGGGAGCTGTTTTTT. It translates to CASSREMTGPNTGELFF.

This clonotype was seen a handful of times. The rearrangement joins TRBV29-1 to TRBJ2-7, with 10 bases aligning to TRBD2. Trimming took 3 bases from V and 4 from J; bases not matched to a gene: 6. Per germline, CDR1 SQVTM and CDR2 ANQGSEA. This CDR3 is built from 14 residues. The CDR3 loop reads CSVEKRGGGYEQYF. CDR3 coding DNA: TGCAGCGTTGAGAAGCGGGGGGGCGGTTACGAGCAGTACTTC.

This clonotype was counted at least ten times. The J gene is TRBJ1-1, the V gene TRBV4-3; D might be TRBD1 (6 bases). The V gene lost 4 bases and the J gene lost 8 bases, with 14 bases spanning the gap. CDR3 length: 13 amino acids. CDR1 LGHNA and CDR2 YSLEER come from the germline V gene. CDR3 sequence reads: CASSRTADSEAFF. The CDR3 coding sequence is TGCGCCAGCAGCCGTACGGCGGACAGCGAAGCTTTCTTT.

The chain carries TRBV7-3 and TRBJ2-3; D ambiguous. The CDR3 runs 14 residues. Between the trimmed V and J ends, which lost 1 base and 2 bases, there was a span of 7 bases. Looked up from germline, CDR1 is SGHTA and CDR2 is FQGTGA. CDR3 sequence: CASSLKGYTDTQYF. For the CDR3, the DNA is TGTGCCAGCAGCTTAAAGGGTTACACAGATACGCAGTATTTT.

The rearrangement uses TRBV29-1 and TRBJ1-1; 7 bases match TRBD1. V dropped 6 bases and J dropped 4; count of bases not matched to a gene: 8. The CDR3 runs to 13 residues. The germline CDR1 and CDR2 sequences are SQVTM and ANQGSEA. The CDR3 bases are TGCAGCGTATCTCAGGGGGGCGGCACTGAAGCTTTCTTT. Amino acids: CSVSQGGGTEAFF.

The chain combines TRBV7-2 with TRBJ2-1, with 10 bases fitting TRBD2. Germline V gene lookup returns CDR1 SGHTA and CDR2 FQGNSA. The CDR3 loop spans 15 amino acids. Trimming cost V 1 base and J 8 bases; bases outside gene matches: 5. Here the CDR3 reads CASSLVGLAADEQFF. The CDR3 DNA follows: TGTGCCAGCAGCTTAGTAGGACTAGCGGCAGATGAGCAGTTCTTC.

At least ten counts were recorded for this clonotype. The chain carries TRBV20-1 and TRBJ1-1; 10 nucleotides align to TRBD1. V dropped 8 bases and J dropped 1; count of bases not matched to a gene: 1. This CDR3 comprises 12 residues. Germline V CDR1 and CDR2: DFQATT, SNEGSKA (reference sequence). CDR3 DNA: TGCAGTAGGACAGGGGGGAACACTGAAGCTTTCTTT. It translates to CSRTGGNTEAFF.

This chain joins TRBV2 and TRBJ2-3; 7 nucleotides match TRBD2. Germline CDR1 SNHLY, CDR2 FYNNEI. The CDR3 sequence is 14 residues long. V dropped 2 bases and J dropped 4; count of bases not matched to a gene: 3. DNA of the CDR3: TGTGCCAGCAGTGAATCGGGGAGGGCAGATACGCAGTATTTT. Amino acids: CASSESGRADTQYF.

The CDR3 nucleotides read TGTGCCAGCAGTTCCTCGGACAGGGGACGTGGCTACACCTTC. Encoded protein: CASSSSDRGRGYTF. The chain has TRBV11-2 and TRBJ1-2; 9 nucleotides agree with TRBD1. The germline V gene has CDR1 SGHAT and CDR2 FQNNGV. This CDR3 spans 14 amino acids. V dropped 6 bases and J dropped 7; count of bases not matched to a gene: 9.

The chain uses TRBV6-2 or TRBV6-3 and TRBJ1-5, with 7 bases identical to TRBD1. The trim removed 5 bases at V and 9 bases at J, leaving 10 bases unmatched. The CDR3 consists of 14 residues. CDR1 MNHEY and CDR2 SVGEGT come from the germline V gene. As DNA, the CDR3 is TGTGCCAGCAGTAACGGACAGGTCCGTGGGCCCCAGCATTTT. This encodes CASSNGQVRGPQHF.

This clonotype has more than one count but fewer than ten. The rearrangement links TRBV10-2 to TRBJ2-1; maybe TRBD1 (6 bases). The CDR3 contains 14 residues. The ends were cut back, 7 bases at V and 5 bases at J, with 15 bases in the middle. Germline V gene lookup returns CDR1 WSHSY and CDR2 SAAADI. The CDR3 loop reads CASKARTADNEQFF. CDR3 bases: TGCGCCAGCAAAGCCAGGACAGCAGACAATGAGCAGTTCTTC.

This clonotype was seen more than once but under ten times. The CDR3 DNA sequence: TGTGCCAGCTCAGGGGGGGACGGATACCAAGAGACCCAGTACTTC. This translates into CASSGGDGYQETQYF. V gene TRBV7-3 combines with J gene TRBJ2-5; either TRBD1 or TRBD2 may fit D (7 bases each). V was clipped by 8 bases and J by 0 bases, with 16 bases between them. CDR1 is SGHTA and CDR2 is FQGTGA in the germline V gene. The CDR3 runs to 15 residues.

This clonotype has more than one count but fewer than ten. The chain employs TRBV5-5 and TRBJ2-1, with a tentative D call TRBD2 (5 bases). CDR3 length: 14 amino acids. Germline assignment: CDR1 SGHKS and CDR2 YYEKEE (reference sequence). Trimming pared 7 bases from V and 0 bases from J, leaving 11 bases between. CDR3 protein: CASAEGGSYNEQFF. The CDR3 DNA sequence: TGTGCCAGCGCAGAGGGTGGCTCCTACAATGAGCAGTTCTTC.

The genes are TRBV10-1 and TRBJ2-3, with 9 bases that match TRBD2. Trimming cost V 6 bases and J 7 bases; bases outside gene matches: 11. Germline V gene data show CDR1 as WNHNN and CDR2 as SYGVQD (reference sequence). CDR3 size: 15 residues. The CDR3 here is CASSSLAGEMNTQYF. The CDR3 DNA reads TGCGCCAGCAGCTCATTAGCGGGGGAGATGAATACGCAGTATTTT.

This clonotype was seen repeatedly, ten times or more. The genes are TRBV24-1 and TRBJ2-5, with D possibly called TRBD1 or TRBD2 (6 bases each). The CDR3 has 14 amino acids. CDR1 is KGHDR, CDR2 SFDVKD, per germline. Trimming pared 5 bases from V and 1 base from J, leaving 10 bases between. The DNA of the CDR3 is TGTGCCACCAGTGTCTCGGGGGCCCAAGAGACCCAGTACTTC. As protein: CATSVSGAQETQYF.

The J gene is TRBJ2-3, the V gene TRBV7-8; D ambiguous. From germline, CDR1 is SGHVS and CDR2 FQNEAQ. The CDR3 has 14 amino acids. Trimming took off 2 bases at V and 1 base at J, with 7 bases between the two ends. CDR3 in DNA: TGTGCCAGCAGCTTATGGGCGGGCACAGATACGCAGTATTTT. This translates into CASSLWAGTDTQYF.

This clonotype has ten or more counts. This rearrangement joins TRBV7-2 to TRBJ2-5; perhaps TRBD2 as D (6 bases). This CDR3 contains 14 residues. V was cut by 1 base and J by 4 bases, with 10 bases left in between. Germline CDR1 and CDR2: SGHTA and FQGNSA. The CDR3 is CASSLGGTLETQYF. The CDR3 DNA follows: TGTGCCAGCAGCTTAGGAGGGACTCTAGAGACCCAGTACTTC.

In its sample, this clonotype was seen a few times. The CDR3: CSAPQGEEQYF. CDR3 in DNA: TGCAGTGCTCCCCAGGGAGAGGAGCAGTACTTC. The chain couples TRBV20-1 to TRBJ2-7, with D perhaps matching TRBD1 or TRBD2 (5 bases each). V dropped 5 bases and J dropped 7 bases, with 12 bases sitting between them. CDR1 DFQATT and CDR2 SNEGSKA come from the germline V gene (reference sequence). The CDR3 runs to 11 residues.

The J gene is TRBJ2-3, the V gene TRBV3-1; weak D call: TRBD2 (5 bases). Germline V gene data show CDR1 as LGHDT and CDR2 as YNNKEL (reference sequence). With 0 bases removed from V and 11 bases from J, the gap between germline ends came to 15 bases. This CDR3 has 14 amino acids. Written as DNA, the CDR3 is TGTGCCAGCAGCCAAGACCCCGGGAATCCTTTGCAGTATTTT. Residues: CASSQDPGNPLQYF.

This clonotype was seen more than once but under ten times. This chain connects TRBV20-1 to TRBJ2-7; TRBD1 agrees at 7 bases. The germline V gene encodes CDR1 DFQATT and CDR2 SNEGSKA (reference sequence). V shed 0 bases, J shed 0 bases, and the junction held 8 bases outside the gene matches. The CDR3 sequence is 16 residues long. The CDR3 region is CSARDGDSPYSYEQYV. The CDR3 coding sequence is TGCAGTGCTAGAGATGGGGACAGCCCCTACTCCTACGAGCAGTACGTC.

This clonotype occurred a few times. The chain links TRBV18 to TRBJ1-6, with D possibly being TRBD1 (5 bases). Trimming pared 3 bases from V and 6 bases from J, leaving 15 bases between. The CDR3 covers 16 residues. CDR1 is KGHSH, CDR2 LQKENI, per germline. The CDR3 region has the DNA TGTGCCAGCTCACCCCTCCGGGACGGGGTTAATTCACCCCTCCACTTT. It yields the protein CASSPLRDGVNSPLHF.

This clonotype came up a few times. The CDR3 region is CAWSVDLLLELFF. CDR3 bases: TGTGCCTGGAGTGTAGATTTACTCCTGGAGCTGTTTTTT. The chain carries TRBV30 and TRBJ2-2, with unresolved D. From germline, CDR1 is GTSNPN and CDR2 SVGIG (reference sequence). Trimming took off 0 bases at V and 10 bases at J, with 12 bases between the two ends. This CDR3 is built from 13 residues.

This clonotype came up a few times. This chain connects TRBV7-2 to TRBJ2-2; 13 bases match TRBD2. The germline gives CDR1 SGHTA, CDR2 FQGNSA. The CDR3 is made up of 16 amino acids. The J segment lost 6 bases and the V segment lost 5 bases, leaving 6 bases of the junction unmatched. CDR3 sequence (DNA): TGTGCCAGCAGCCCCCCCACTAGCGGGGGGGCCGGGGAGCTGTTTTTT. Translating it yields CASSPPTSGGAGELFF.